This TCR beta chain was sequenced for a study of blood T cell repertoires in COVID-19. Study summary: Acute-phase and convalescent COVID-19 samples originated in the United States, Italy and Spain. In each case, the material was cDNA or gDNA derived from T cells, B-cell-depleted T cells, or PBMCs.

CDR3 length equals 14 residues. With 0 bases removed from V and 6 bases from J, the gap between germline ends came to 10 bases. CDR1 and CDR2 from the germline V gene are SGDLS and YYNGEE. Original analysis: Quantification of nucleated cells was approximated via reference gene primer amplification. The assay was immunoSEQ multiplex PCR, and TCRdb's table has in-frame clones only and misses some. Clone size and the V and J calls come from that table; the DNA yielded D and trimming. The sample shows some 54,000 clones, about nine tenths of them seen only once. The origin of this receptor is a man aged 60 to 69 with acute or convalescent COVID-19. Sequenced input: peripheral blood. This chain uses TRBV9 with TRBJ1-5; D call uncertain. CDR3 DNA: TGTGCCAGCAGCGTAGAAGCGGATAGTCAGCCCCAGCATTTT. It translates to CASSVEADSQPQHF.